The T cell receptor beta chain described here comes from a study of OX40 agonist ivuxolimab in advanced cancers. Overall study context: Checkpoint inhibitors had been given previously to approximately 41% of patients.

CDR1 and CDR2 from the germline V gene are MNHNS and SASEGT. V was clipped by 2 bases and J by 5 bases; unmatched bases: 8. The CDR3 runs to 15 residues. The repertoire was sequenced with immunoSEQ multiplex PCR; TCRdb's copy has only in-frame clones and lacks some. The sample contains about 83,000 clones, approximately 90% of which appear only once. This clone was picked up one time. V gene TRBV6-1 combines with J gene TRBJ2-7; 8 nucleotides line up with TRBD1. The clonotype originates from an adult with an advanced solid tumor such as melanoma, head and neck, liver or kidney cancer. The source material was CD4+ or CD8+ T cells sorted from blood, sampled in a trial of the OX40 agonist ivuxolimab. Here the CDR3 DNA reads TGTGCCAGCAGTGAATCCCGACAGGGGTTCCACGAGCAGTACTTC. Translating it yields CASSESRQGFHEQYF.